This T cell receptor (beta chain) comes out of a study of shared clonotypes between healthy human individuals. General study results and limits: Generally, estimated richness proved larger in naive subsets than it did in memory subsets.

CDR3 length equals 13 residues. Germline assignment: CDR1 GTSNPN and CDR2 SVGIG (reference sequence). The V and J ends lost 5 bases and 5 bases, in that order; junction bases with no gene match: 4. Points on this clone: Its cognate antigen is unknown.

Naive CD8 populations comprised CD45RO-negative cells positively selected for CCR7, excluding terminally differentiated effector memory CD45RA+ cells. Donors, without exception, were Caucasian adults residing in Nashville, Tennessee. Data came from immunoSEQ multiplex PCR; TCRdb stores just in-frame clones and leaves some out. This sample has about 800,000 clones, with just over 95% found just once. The rearrangement links TRBV30 to TRBJ2-7; the match to TRBD2 covers 12 bases. This sequence originates from a man aged 25 to 40 in good health. Sequencing used naive CD8+ T cells sorted from blood. The DNA for the CDR3 is TGTGCCTGGCGGAGACTAGCGGGAGACGAGCAGTACTTC. Translation gives CAWRRLAGDEQYF.